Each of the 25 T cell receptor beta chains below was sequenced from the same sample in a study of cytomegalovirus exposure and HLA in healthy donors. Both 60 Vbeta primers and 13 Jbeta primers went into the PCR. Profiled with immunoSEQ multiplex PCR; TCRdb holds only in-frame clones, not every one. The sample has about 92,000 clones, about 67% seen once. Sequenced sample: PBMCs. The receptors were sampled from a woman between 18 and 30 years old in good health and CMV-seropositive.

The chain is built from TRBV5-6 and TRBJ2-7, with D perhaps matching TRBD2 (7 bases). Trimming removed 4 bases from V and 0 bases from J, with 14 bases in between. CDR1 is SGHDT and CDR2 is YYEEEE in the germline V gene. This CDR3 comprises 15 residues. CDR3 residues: CASSPRGGGSYEQYF. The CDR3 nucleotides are TGTGCCAGCAGCCCCCGGGGAGGGGGCTCCTACGAGCAGTACTTC.

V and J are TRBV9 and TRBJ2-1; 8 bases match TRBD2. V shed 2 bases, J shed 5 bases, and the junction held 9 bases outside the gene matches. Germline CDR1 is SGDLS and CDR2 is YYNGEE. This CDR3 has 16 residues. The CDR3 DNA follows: TGTGCCAGCAGCGTCGGCGGGGGGCTTCCCGACAATGAGCAGTTCTTC. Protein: CASSVGGGLPDNEQFF.

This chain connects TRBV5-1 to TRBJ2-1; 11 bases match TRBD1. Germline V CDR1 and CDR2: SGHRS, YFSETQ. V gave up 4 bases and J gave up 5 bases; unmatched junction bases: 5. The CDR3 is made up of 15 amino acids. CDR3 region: CASSAGQGDHNEQFF. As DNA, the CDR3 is TGCGCCAGCAGCGCGGGACAGGGGGACCACAATGAGCAGTTCTTC.

CDR3 amino acids: CASSLASATYEQYF. Here the CDR3 DNA reads TGTGCCAGCAGCTTGGCCAGTGCCACCTACGAGCAGTACTTC. V usage is TRBV7-9 and J usage is TRBJ2-7, with D unresolved. Trimming cost V 3 bases and J 2 bases, with 11 bases left between them. The CDR3 is made up of 14 amino acids. Germline CDR1 is SEHNR and CDR2 is FQNEAQ (reference sequence).

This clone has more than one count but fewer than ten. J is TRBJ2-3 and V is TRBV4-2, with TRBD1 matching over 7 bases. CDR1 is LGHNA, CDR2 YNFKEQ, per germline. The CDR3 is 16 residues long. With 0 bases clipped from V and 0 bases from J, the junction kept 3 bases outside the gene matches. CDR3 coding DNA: TGTGCCAGCAGCCAAGATGAGGGGGCGAGCACAGATACGCAGTATTTT. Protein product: CASSQDEGASTDTQYF.

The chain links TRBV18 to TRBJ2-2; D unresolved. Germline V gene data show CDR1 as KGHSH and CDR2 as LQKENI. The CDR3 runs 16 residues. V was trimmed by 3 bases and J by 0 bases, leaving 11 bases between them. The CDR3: CASSPRAPSNTGELFF. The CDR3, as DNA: TGTGCCAGCTCACCCCGAGCGCCTTCGAACACCGGGGAGCTGTTTTTT.

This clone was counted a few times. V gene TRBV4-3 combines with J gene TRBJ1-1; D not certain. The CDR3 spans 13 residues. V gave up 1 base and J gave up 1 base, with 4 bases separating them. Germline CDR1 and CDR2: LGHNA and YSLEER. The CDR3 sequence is CASSQARNTEAFF. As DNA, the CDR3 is TGCGCCAGCAGCCAAGCCAGGAACACTGAAGCTTTCTTT.

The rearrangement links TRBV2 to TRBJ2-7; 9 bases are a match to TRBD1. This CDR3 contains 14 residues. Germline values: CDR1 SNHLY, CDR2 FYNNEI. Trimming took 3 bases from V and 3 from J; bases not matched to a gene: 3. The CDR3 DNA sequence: TGTGCCAGCAGTGAGGGACAGGGTATCTACGAGCAGTACTTC. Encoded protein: CASSEGQGIYEQYF.

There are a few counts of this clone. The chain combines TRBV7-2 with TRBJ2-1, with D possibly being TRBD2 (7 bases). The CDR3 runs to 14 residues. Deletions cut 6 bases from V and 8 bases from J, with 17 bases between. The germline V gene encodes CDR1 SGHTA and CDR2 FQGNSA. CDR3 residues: CASRKPGAGDEQFF. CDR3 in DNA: TGTGCCAGCAGGAAGCCGGGGGCGGGGGATGAGCAGTTCTTC.

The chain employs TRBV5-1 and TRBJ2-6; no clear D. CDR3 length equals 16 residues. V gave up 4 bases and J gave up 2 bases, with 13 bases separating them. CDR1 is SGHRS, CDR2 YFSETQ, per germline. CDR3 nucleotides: TGCGCCAGCAGCGAACAGAGCCTCCCTGGGGCCAACGTCCTGACTTTC. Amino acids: CASSEQSLPGANVLTF.

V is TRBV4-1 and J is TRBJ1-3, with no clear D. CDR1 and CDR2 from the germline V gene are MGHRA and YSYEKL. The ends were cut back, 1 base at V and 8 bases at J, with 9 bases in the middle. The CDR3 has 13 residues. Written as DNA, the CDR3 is TGCGCCAGCAGCCAAGTAGAAAGAGACACCATATATTTT. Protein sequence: CASSQVERDTIYF.

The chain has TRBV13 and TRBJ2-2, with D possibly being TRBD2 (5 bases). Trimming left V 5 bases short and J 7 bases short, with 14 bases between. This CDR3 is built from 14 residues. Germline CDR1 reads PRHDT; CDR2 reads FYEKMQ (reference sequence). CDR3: CASSTPEGLGELFF. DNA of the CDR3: TGTGCCAGCAGCACACCAGAGGGCCTCGGGGAGCTGTTTTTT. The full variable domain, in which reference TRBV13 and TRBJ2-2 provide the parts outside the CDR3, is AAGVIQSPRHLIKEKRETATLKCYPIPRHDTVYWYQQGPGQDPQFLISFYEKMQSDKGSIPDRFSAQQFSDYHSELNMSSLELGDSALYFCASSTPEGLGELFFGEGSRLTVL.

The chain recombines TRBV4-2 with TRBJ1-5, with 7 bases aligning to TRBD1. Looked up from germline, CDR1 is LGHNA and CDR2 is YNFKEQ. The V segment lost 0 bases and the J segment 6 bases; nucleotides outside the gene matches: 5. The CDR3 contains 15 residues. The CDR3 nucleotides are TGTGCCAGCAGCCAAGATAGGGGGCAGGGTCAGCCCCAGCATTTT. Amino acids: CASSQDRGQGQPQHF.

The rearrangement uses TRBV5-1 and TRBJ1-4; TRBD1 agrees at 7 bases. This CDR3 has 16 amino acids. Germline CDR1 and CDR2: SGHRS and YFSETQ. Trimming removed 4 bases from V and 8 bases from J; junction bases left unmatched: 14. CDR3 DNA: TGCGCCAGCAGCCCAGAAGCTTGGGCAGGGGGGGAAAAACTGTTTTTT. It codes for CASSPEAWAGGEKLFF.

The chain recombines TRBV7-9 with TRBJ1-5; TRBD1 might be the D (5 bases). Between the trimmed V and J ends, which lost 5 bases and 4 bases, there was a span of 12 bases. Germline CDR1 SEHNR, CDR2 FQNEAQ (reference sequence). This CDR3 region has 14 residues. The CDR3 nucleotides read TGTGCCAGCAGCCAGTTGAAGGGGAATCAGCCCCAGCATTTT. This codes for CASSQLKGNQPQHF.

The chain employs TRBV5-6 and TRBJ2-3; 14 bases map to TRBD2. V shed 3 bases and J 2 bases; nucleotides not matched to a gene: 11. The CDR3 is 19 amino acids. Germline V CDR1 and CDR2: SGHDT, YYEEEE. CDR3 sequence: CASSWRTSGRFWDTDTQYF. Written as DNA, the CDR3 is TGTGCCAGCAGCTGGAGGACTAGCGGGAGGTTCTGGGACACAGATACGCAGTATTTT.

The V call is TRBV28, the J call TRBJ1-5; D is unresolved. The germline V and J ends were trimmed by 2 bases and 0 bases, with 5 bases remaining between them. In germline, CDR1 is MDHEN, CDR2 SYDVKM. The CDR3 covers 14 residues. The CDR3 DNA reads TGTGCCAGCAGTTTAGGCGGTAGCAATCAGCCCCAGCATTTT. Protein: CASSLGGSNQPQHF. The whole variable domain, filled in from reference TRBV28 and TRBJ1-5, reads DVKVTQSSRYLVKRTGEKVFLECVQDMDHENMFWYRQDPGLGLRLIYFSYDVKMKEKGDIPEGYSVSREKKERFSLILESASTNQTSMYLCASSLGGSNQPQHFGDGTRLSIL.

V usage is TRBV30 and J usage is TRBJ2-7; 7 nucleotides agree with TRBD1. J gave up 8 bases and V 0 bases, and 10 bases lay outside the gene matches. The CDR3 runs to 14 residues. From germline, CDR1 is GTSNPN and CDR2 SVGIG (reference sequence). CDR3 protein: CAWSVGGQATKQYF. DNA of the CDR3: TGTGCCTGGAGTGTAGGCGGACAGGCGACTAAGCAGTACTTC.

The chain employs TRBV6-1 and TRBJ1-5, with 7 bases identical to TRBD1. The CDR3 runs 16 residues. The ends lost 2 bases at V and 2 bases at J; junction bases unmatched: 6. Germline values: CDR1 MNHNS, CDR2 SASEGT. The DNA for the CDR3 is TGTGCCAGCAGTGAAAGGAGAACAGGGGGCAATCAGCCCCAGCATTTT. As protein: CASSERRTGGNQPQHF.

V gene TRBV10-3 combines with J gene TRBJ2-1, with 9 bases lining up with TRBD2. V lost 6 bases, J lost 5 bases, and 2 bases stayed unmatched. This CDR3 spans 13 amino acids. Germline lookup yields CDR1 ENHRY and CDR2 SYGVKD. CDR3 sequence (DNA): TGTGCCATCAGGACTAGCGGAAACAATGAGCAGTTCTTC. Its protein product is CAIRTSGNNEQFF.

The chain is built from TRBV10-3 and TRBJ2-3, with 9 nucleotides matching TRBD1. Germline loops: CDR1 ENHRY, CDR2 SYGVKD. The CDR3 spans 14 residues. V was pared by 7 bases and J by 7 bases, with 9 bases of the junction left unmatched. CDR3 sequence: CAIKGQQGAYTQYF. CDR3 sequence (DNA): TGTGCCATCAAGGGACAACAGGGGGCATATACGCAGTATTTT.

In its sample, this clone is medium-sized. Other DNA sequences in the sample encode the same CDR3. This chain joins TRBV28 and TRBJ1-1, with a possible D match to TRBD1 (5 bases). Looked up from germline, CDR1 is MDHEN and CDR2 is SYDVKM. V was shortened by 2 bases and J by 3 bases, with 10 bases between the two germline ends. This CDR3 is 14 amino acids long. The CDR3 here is CASSLNQGDTEAFF. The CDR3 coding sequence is TGTGCCAGCAGTTTAAACCAGGGTGACACTGAAGCTTTCTTT.

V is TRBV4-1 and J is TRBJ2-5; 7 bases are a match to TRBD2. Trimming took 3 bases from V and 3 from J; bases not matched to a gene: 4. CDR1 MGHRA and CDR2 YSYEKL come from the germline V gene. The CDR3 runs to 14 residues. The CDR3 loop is CASSHPGLEETQYF. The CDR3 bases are TGCGCCAGCAGCCACCCAGGACTAGAAGAGACCCAGTACTTC.

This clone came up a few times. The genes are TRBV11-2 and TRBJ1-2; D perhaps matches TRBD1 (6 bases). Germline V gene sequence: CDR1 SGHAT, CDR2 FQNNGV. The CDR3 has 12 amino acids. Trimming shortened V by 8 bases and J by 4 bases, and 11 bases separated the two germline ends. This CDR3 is CASSTGRYGYTF. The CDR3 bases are TGTGCCAGCTCCACAGGGCGCTATGGCTACACCTTC.

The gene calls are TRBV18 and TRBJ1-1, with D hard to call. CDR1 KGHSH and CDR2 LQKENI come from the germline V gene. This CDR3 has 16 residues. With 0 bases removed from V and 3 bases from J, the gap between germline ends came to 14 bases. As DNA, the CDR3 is TGTGCCAGCTCACCACCGACTATTGGGCCCCACACTGAAGCTTTCTTT. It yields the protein CASSPPTIGPHTEAFF.